The 23 T cell receptor beta chains below come from one sample, sequenced in a study of tumor-infiltrating lymphocytes in primary liver carcinoma. Unsorted whole blood supplied the RNA, and germline DNA was extracted too. cDNA specific to TCR beta was made from 500 ng of total RNA, with a constant-region primer employed for priming. The TCR beta library was amplified through three nested multiplex PCR rounds in a modified ARM-PCR procedure. In the first two PCR rounds, TRBV1-TRBV30 forward primers were paired with a C-beta reverse primer, and each round lasted nine to ten cycles. MiXCR was run by TCRdb on the multiplex PCR reads, yielding one entry per CDR3 protein. Among more than 150,000 distinct CDR3 sequences listed, 60% were seen once. The sample consisted of peripheral blood. All receptors derive from a man between 40 and 49 years old with primary liver carcinoma and hepatitis B virus infection.

The V gene is TRBV12-3 or TRBV12-4, the J gene TRBJ2-3, with D hard to call. The CDR3 spans 14 residues. The V end lost 7 bases, the J end lost 3 bases, and 14 bases lay between the germline ends. DNA for the CDR3: TGTGCCAGCACAATGACAAGGGCAACAGATACGCAGTATTTT. Translation gives CASTMTRATDTQYF.

The rearrangement uses TRBV11-2 and TRBJ2-1; D possibly corresponds to TRBD1 (7 bases). V was pared by 0 bases and J by 12 bases, with 21 bases between. CDR3 length: 16 amino acids. The germline gives CDR1 SGHAT, CDR2 FQNNGV. The CDR3 reads CASSLDQGGGLKGQFF. The CDR3 bases are TGTGCCAGCAGCTTAGATCAGGGGGGAGGACTAAAAGGGCAGTTCTTC.

J is TRBJ2-1 and V is TRBV5-1; 12 bases match TRBD2. The germline gives CDR1 SGHRS, CDR2 YFSETQ. V dropped 4 bases and J dropped 5; count of bases not matched to a gene: 4. The CDR3 spans 15 residues. CDR3 loop: CASSATSGSHNEQFF. The CDR3 nucleotides are TGCGCCAGCAGCGCGACTAGCGGGAGCCACAATGAGCAGTTCTTC. Filled out from reference TRBV5-1 and TRBJ2-1, the complete variable domain reads KAGVTQTPRYLIKTRGQQVTLSCSPISGHRSVSWYQQTPGQGLQFLFEYFSETQRNKGNFPGRFSGRQFSNSRSEMNVSTLELGDSALYLCASSATSGSHNEQFFGPGTRLTVL.

On this clonotype itself: This may be a read error: a much more frequent sequence differs by one nucleotide. The chain recombines TRBV29-1 with TRBJ2-3; 9 bases match TRBD2. The ends lost 4 bases at V and 3 bases at J; junction bases unmatched: 5. The CDR3 extends over 14 amino acids. Germline V lookup: CDR1 SQVTM, CDR2 ANQGSEA. CDR3 DNA sequence: TGCAGCGTTGCTAGCGGGATGGGGACAGATACGCAGTATTTT. Its translation is CSVASGMGTDTQYF.

The chain carries TRBV28 and TRBJ2-7; TRBD1 might be the D (6 bases). The CDR3 is made up of 15 amino acids. V lost 3 bases to trimming and J lost 4 bases, with 16 bases between them. Germline assignment: CDR1 MDHEN and CDR2 SYDVKM. The CDR3 reads CASSLGLGGVYEQYF. For the CDR3, the DNA is TGTGCCAGCAGTTTGGGGTTAGGGGGTGTTTACGAGCAGTACTTC. The whole variable domain, remainder taken from reference TRBV28 and TRBJ2-7, is DVKVTQSSRYLVKRTGEKVFLECVQDMDHENMFWYRQDPGLGLRLIYFSYDVKMKEKGDIPEGYSVSREKKERFSLILESASTNQTSMYLCASSLGLGGVYEQYFGPGTRLTVT.

The table lists this clonotype with many counts. The rearrangement links TRBV29-1 to TRBJ1-4; possible D gene TRBD1, 6 bases. The germline V and J ends were trimmed by 0 bases and 8 bases, with 10 bases remaining between them. This CDR3 spans 13 amino acids. Germline lookup yields CDR1 SQVTM and CDR2 ANQGSEA. The CDR3 reads CSVEEGAEEKLFF. In DNA, the CDR3 is TGCAGCGTTGAAGAGGGGGCGGAAGAAAAACTGTTTTTT.

For this clonotype: Relative to the germline gene, one junction end is altered; a read error may explain this. This sequence joins TRBV5-4 and TRBJ2-2; D is tentatively TRBD1 or TRBD2 (6 bases each). The germline gives CDR1 SGHNT, CDR2 YYREEE (reference sequence). The CDR3 length is 13 residues. CDR3 amino acids: CASSLRGSRELFF. In DNA, the CDR3 is TGTGCCAGCAGCTTGAGGGGGTCCCGGGAGCTGTTTTTC.

This clonotype was counted a few times. Here the CDR3 reads CASTRDRGPGNTIYF. The CDR3 coding sequence is TGTGCCAGCACCCGTGACAGGGGGCCGGGAAACACCATATATTTT. V usage is TRBV4-2 and J usage is TRBJ1-3; TRBD1 matches 10 bases. This CDR3 has 15 residues. The trim removed 7 bases at V and 4 bases at J, leaving 7 bases unmatched. Germline CDR1 LGHNA, CDR2 YNFKEQ.

This clonotype was counted once. The chain recombines TRBV6-5 with TRBJ1-4; maybe TRBD1 (5 bases). Trimming pared 7 bases from V and 7 bases from J, leaving 13 bases between. Germline V gives CDR1 MNHEY, CDR2 SVGAGI. The CDR3 has 13 residues. The CDR3 sequence is CASKNGGSEKLFF. The DNA of the CDR3 is TGTGCCAGCAAAAACGGGGGAAGTGAAAAACTGTTTTTT.

On this clonotype itself: Given a much more abundant clone one base away, this may be a read error. The chain recombines TRBV4-1 with TRBJ2-7, with D perhaps TRBD2 (7 bases). CDR1 and CDR2 from the germline V gene are MGHRA and YSYEKL. The CDR3 has 14 amino acids. The CDR3 reads CASRQEGGAPEQYF. In DNA form, the CDR3 reads TGCGCCAGCAGACAAGAGGGGGGGGCGCCAGAGCAGTACTTC.

The rearrangement links TRBV6-2 or TRBV6-3 to TRBJ2-7; D unclear. The ends were cut back, 4 bases at V and 2 bases at J, with 9 bases in the middle. Germline assignment: CDR1 MNHEY and CDR2 SVGEGT. The CDR3 runs 13 residues. CDR3 loop: CASSSGFPYEQYF. Here the CDR3 DNA reads TGTGCCAGCAGTTCTGGGTTCCCCTACGAGCAGTACTTC.

The gene calls are TRBV10-1 and TRBJ2-5; no reliable D call. CDR1 and CDR2 (germline): WNHNN, SYGVQD (reference sequence). The length of the CDR3 is 13 residues. Trimming removed 6 bases from V and 2 bases from J, with 10 bases in between. CDR3 sequence reads: CASSFGHQETQYF. In DNA form, the CDR3 reads TGCGCCAGCAGCTTTGGGCATCAAGAGACCCAGTACTTC.

Details on this clonotype: This may be a read error, as it is one base from a much larger clone. CDR3 sequence reads: CASSNDRRLTYEQYF. As DNA, the CDR3 is TGTGCCAGCAGCAACGACAGGCGGCTCACCTACGAGCAGTACTTC. V and J are TRBV11-2 and TRBJ2-7; D may be TRBD1 (6 bases). Germline CDR1 reads SGHAT; CDR2 reads FQNNGV. Deletions cut 5 bases from V and 2 bases from J, with 16 bases between. The CDR3 runs 15 residues.

To note about this clonotype: Sequence at one end of the junction differs from germline and may be a read error. The rearrangement links TRBV6-6 to TRBJ2-2; TRBD2 might be the D (5 bases). The CDR3 has 13 amino acids. Germline V CDR1 and CDR2: MNHNY, SVGAGI (reference sequence). Here the CDR3 DNA reads TGTGCCAGCAGGGACTCGAACACCAGGGAGCTGTTTTTT. As protein: CASRDSNTRELFF.

This chain joins TRBV14 and TRBJ1-4; no clear D gene. The CDR3 runs 17 residues. Germline lookup yields CDR1 SGHDN and CDR2 FVKESK. Trimming left V 4 bases short and J 3 bases short, with 18 bases between. In DNA form, the CDR3 reads TGTGCCAGCAGCCCCCAGGCTCCAGGACTTTCTAATGAAAAACTGTTTTTT. Translation: CASSPQAPGLSNEKLFF.

V usage is TRBV4-1 and J usage is TRBJ1-6; TRBD1 is a possible D gene (6 bases). Germline CDR1 and CDR2: MGHRA and YSYEKL. The CDR3 contains 15 residues. Trimming left V 4 bases short and J 8 bases short, with 15 bases between. CDR3 coding DNA: TGCGCCAGCAGCCGGGACCCGAACAGGGATTCACCCCTCCACTTT. Protein sequence: CASSRDPNRDSPLHF.

This clonotype was seen a few times. The chain is built from TRBV12-3 or TRBV12-4 and TRBJ2-3; possible D gene TRBD2, 5 bases. V was cut by 6 bases and J by 6 bases, with 13 bases left in between. This CDR3 spans 13 amino acids. This chain's CDR3 is CASSPDWMDTQYF. CDR3 DNA: TGTGCCAGCAGCCCGGACTGGATGGATACGCAGTATTTT.

To note about this clonotype: The junction departs from the called germline gene at one end, perhaps through a read error. This chain links TRBV11-2 with TRBJ2-7; no clear D gene. Per germline, CDR1 SGHAT and CDR2 FQNNGV. The CDR3 consists of 13 residues. CDR3 nucleotide sequence: TGCGCCAGCAGCTTATACGGCTCCCACGAGCAGTACTTC. This codes for CASSLYGSHEQYF.

As regards this clonotype: This may come from a read error, since a much larger clone is one base off. The rearrangement joins TRBV11-2 to TRBJ2-7, with D maybe TRBD2 (7 bases). Trimming stripped 3 bases from V and 8 bases from J, with 11 bases between. The CDR3 loop spans 12 amino acids. The germline CDR1 and CDR2 sequences are SGHAT and FQNNGV. The chain's CDR3 is CASSFGGGKQYF. CDR3 DNA: TGTGCCAGCAGCTTTGGGGGGGGCAAGCAGTACTTC.

There are a few counts of this clonotype. The chain has TRBV7-8 and TRBJ1-4; D not resolved. V lost 4 bases, J lost 8 bases, and 8 bases lay in between. Germline V gene lookup returns CDR1 SGHVS and CDR2 FQNEAQ. The CDR3 has 12 residues. The DNA of the CDR3 is TGTGCCAGCAGCTCCACAAGGGAAAAACTGTTTTTT. It is translated as CASSSTREKLFF.

The V call is TRBV10-2, the J call TRBJ1-6; no reliable D call. Germline V gives CDR1 WSHSY, CDR2 SAAADI. V lost 6 bases and J 0 bases, leaving 6 bases between the germline ends. The CDR3 is 14 amino acids. The CDR3 loop is CASREISYNSPLHF. The CDR3, as DNA: TGCGCCAGCAGAGAAATCTCCTATAATTCACCCCTCCACTTT.

This clonotype appeared a few times. The V call is TRBV6-5, the J call TRBJ1-4; D ambiguous. V dropped 6 bases and J dropped 10 bases, with 12 bases sitting between them. Germline V gives CDR1 MNHEY, CDR2 SVGAGI. The CDR3 covers 12 residues. CDR3 nucleotide sequence: TGTGCCAGCAGCTCTCCTAAAGGAAAACTGTTTTTT. This codes for CASSSPKGKLFF.

Ten or more counts support this clonotype. This chain uses TRBV11-2 with TRBJ2-2; D is undetermined. Looked up from germline, CDR1 is SGHAT and CDR2 is FQNNGV. The CDR3 loop spans 14 amino acids. Deletions cut 4 bases from V and 2 bases from J, with 8 bases between. DNA of the CDR3: TGTGCCAGCAGCTCTCACTTAAACACCGGGGAGCTGTTTTTT. The encoded protein is CASSSHLNTGELFF.